These 22 T cell receptor beta chains were all obtained from the same sample, sequenced in a study of T-cell reconstitution after alpha-beta-depleted transplantation in children. Unique molecular identifiers featured in how the TCRbeta library was prepared. TCRdb fed the PCR reads into MiXCR, producing one record per CDR3 protein. The sample lists about 230,000 distinct CDR3 sequences; more than 7.5% were seen once. Here the sequenced sample was PBMCs from the stem cell graft donor, taken from the stem cell graft. The receptor source for this set is a human donor who donated a stem cell graft to a child with SCID.

Ten or more counts support this clonotype. The rearrangement joins TRBV5-1 to TRBJ1-1; 10 positions match TRBD1. The CDR3 is 16 amino acids. The trim removed 4 bases at V and 1 base at J, leaving 7 bases unmatched. CDR1 SGHRS and CDR2 YFSETQ come from the germline V gene. In DNA form, the CDR3 reads TGCGCCAGCAGCCCACAGACAGGGGGCAGGAACACTGAAGCTTTCTTT. Translating gives CASSPQTGGRNTEAFF.

This rearrangement joins TRBV28 to TRBJ2-4; 15 bases fit TRBD2. Looked up from germline, CDR1 is MDHEN and CDR2 is SYDVKM. Trimming removed 4 bases from V and 6 bases from J; junction bases left unmatched: 4. This CDR3 has 16 amino acids. CDR3 protein: CASSSGLAGGGNIQYF. As DNA, the CDR3 is TGTGCCAGCAGTTCCGGACTAGCGGGGGGGGGAAACATTCAGTACTTC.

This clonotype was seen only once. V is TRBV20-1 and J is TRBJ1-1, with D uncertain. The CDR3 loop spans 15 amino acids. The germline V gene has CDR1 DFQATT and CDR2 SNEGSKA (reference sequence). V shed 0 bases and J shed 6 bases, with 17 bases lying between them. The CDR3 nucleotides read TGCAGTGCTAGAGACGCCTCGGGCATTGCCTCTGAAGCTTTCTTT. Protein product: CSARDASGIASEAFF.

This clonotype was recorded many times. The J gene is TRBJ2-1, the V gene TRBV5-1; 12 bases agree with TRBD2. CDR1 SGHRS and CDR2 YFSETQ come from the germline V gene. J was trimmed by 5 bases and V by 2 bases; bases with no gene match: 8. The CDR3 covers 17 residues. CDR3 nucleotides: TGCGCCAGCAGCTTCGGGCTAGCGGGGGGGCTTGACAATGAGCAGTTCTTC. Its translation: CASSFGLAGGLDNEQFF.

The V gene is TRBV6-5, the J gene TRBJ2-3; a possible D gene is TRBD2 (6 bases). Germline CDR1 MNHEY, CDR2 SVGAGI. The CDR3 is made up of 17 amino acids. Between the trimmed V and J ends, which lost 0 bases and 5 bases, there was a span of 18 bases. The CDR3 DNA follows: TGTGCCAGCAGTTACTCGACGGCCGGGTCCGGGAGAGATACGCAGTATTTT. Protein sequence: CASSYSTAGSGRDTQYF.

This clonotype was detected many times. This sequence joins TRBV5-1 and TRBJ1-5; 8 nucleotides line up with TRBD1. V shed 4 bases and J 3 bases; nucleotides not matched to a gene: 6. CDR1 SGHRS and CDR2 YFSETQ come from the germline V gene. The length of the CDR3 is 15 residues. CDR3 sequence reads: CASSLQTGDNQPQHF. The CDR3 DNA sequence: TGCGCCAGCAGCCTCCAGACAGGGGACAATCAGCCCCAGCATTTT.

This clonotype was observed a few times. The chain has TRBV20-1 and TRBJ2-1; D is unclear. The CDR3 extends over 11 amino acids. The germline V and J ends were trimmed by 3 bases and 6 bases, with 6 bases remaining between them. The germline V gene encodes CDR1 DFQATT and CDR2 SNEGSKA (reference sequence). The CDR3 here is CSASVPNEQFF. For the CDR3, the DNA is TGCAGTGCTAGTGTCCCCAATGAGCAGTTCTTC.

This clonotype has a count of ten or more. J is TRBJ2-3 and V is TRBV20-1; 11 positions agree with TRBD2. Germline assignment: CDR1 DFQATT and CDR2 SNEGSKA (reference sequence). The CDR3 is 16 amino acids. The V segment lost 0 bases and the J segment 5 bases; nucleotides outside the gene matches: 7. CDR3 sequence: CSARDTSSGGLDTQYF. The CDR3 DNA is TGCAGTGCTAGAGATACATCTAGCGGGGGGCTAGATACGCAGTATTTT.

This clonotype was detected many times. The CDR3 is CASKDKGWEYTEAFF. CDR3 bases: TGCGCCAGCAAAGACAAGGGATGGGAGTACACTGAAGCTTTCTTT. The V call is TRBV10-2, the J call TRBJ1-1; unclear D gene. The CDR3 loop spans 15 amino acids. V was clipped by 7 bases and J by 3 bases, with 18 bases between them. The germline V gene encodes CDR1 WSHSY and CDR2 SAAADI.

Many counts were recorded for this clonotype. J is TRBJ2-2 and V is TRBV12-3 or TRBV12-4; TRBD2 aligns across 8 bases. The CDR3 extends over 16 amino acids. Germline trimming cut 5 bases from V and 4 bases from J; bases unmatched to any gene: 9. The CDR3 DNA reads TGTGCCAGCAGTCTATCCGGGACTAGGGTCACCGGGGAGCTGTTTTTT. This gives the protein CASSLSGTRVTGELFF.

The chain couples TRBV2 to TRBJ2-3; 8 bases agree with TRBD1. The V and J ends lost 8 bases and 2 bases, in that order; junction bases with no gene match: 9. The CDR3 runs to 15 residues. The V gene's germline CDR1 is SNHLY and CDR2 FYNNEI. The DNA of the CDR3 is TGTGCCAGCGGTCCCAGGGGGCACCTCACAGATACGCAGTATTTT. Its translation: CASGPRGHLTDTQYF.

This clonotype was found many times. V and J are TRBV10-3 and TRBJ1-6; 7 bases are a match to TRBD1. The CDR3 covers 14 residues. Trimming cost V 3 bases and J 9 bases; bases outside gene matches: 5. CDR1 and CDR2 (germline): ENHRY, SYGVKD. The CDR3 is CAISEQGNLSPLHF. In nucleotides, the CDR3 is TGTGCCATCAGTGAACAGGGGAATCTTTCACCCCTCCACTTT.

This clonotype occurred many times. V usage is TRBV5-5 and J usage is TRBJ1-1; TRBD1 agrees at 9 bases. J gave up 1 base and V 3 bases, and 7 bases lay outside the gene matches. The germline gives CDR1 SGHKS, CDR2 YYEKEE (reference sequence). This CDR3 region has 16 residues. CDR3 region: CASSWGWGQGNTEAFF. CDR3 bases: TGTGCCAGCAGCTGGGGTTGGGGACAGGGGAACACTGAAGCTTTCTTT. Complete variable domain (other parts from reference TRBV5-5 and TRBJ1-1): DAGVTQSPTHLIKTRGQQVTLRCSPISGHKSVSWYQQVLGQGPQFIFQYYEKEERGRGNFPDRFSARQFPNYSSELNVNALLLGDSALYLCASSWGWGQGNTEAFFGQGTRLTVV.

This clonotype was counted many times. The chain is built from TRBV6-5 and TRBJ2-1; D is possibly TRBD1 (5 bases). CDR1 MNHEY and CDR2 SVGAGI come from the germline V gene. Trimming stripped 4 bases from V and 3 bases from J, with 13 bases between. The CDR3 extends over 15 amino acids. DNA for the CDR3: TGTGCCAGCAGTTCCCGACAGACTGGCTACAATGAGCAGTTCTTC. As protein: CASSSRQTGYNEQFF.

The sample holds many counts of this clonotype. The chain has TRBV18 and TRBJ2-1, with TRBD1 as a possible D gene (6 bases). Trimming left V 4 bases short and J 9 bases short, with 10 bases between. The length of the CDR3 is 12 residues. CDR1 and CDR2 from the germline V gene are KGHSH and LQKENI. CDR3 residues: CASSLGQPEQFF. CDR3 bases: TGTGCCAGCTCACTCGGACAGCCTGAGCAGTTCTTC.

At least ten counts were recorded for this clonotype. The chain uses TRBV6-5 and TRBJ2-1; TRBD1 aligns across 7 bases. CDR1 is MNHEY and CDR2 is SVGAGI in the germline V gene. This CDR3 comprises 15 residues. V lost 6 bases, J lost 2 bases, and 7 bases stayed unmatched. CDR3 bases: TGTGCCAGCAGCAACCGACAGGGAGCCTACAATGAGCAGTTCTTC. Its translation: CASSNRQGAYNEQFF.

This clonotype was counted many times. The rearrangement links TRBV29-1 to TRBJ2-3; D possibly uses TRBD1 or TRBD2 (6 bases each). The CDR3 consists of 13 residues. With 6 bases removed from V and 5 bases from J, the gap between germline ends came to 15 bases. CDR1 is SQVTM, CDR2 ANQGSEA, per germline. In DNA form, the CDR3 reads TGCAGCGTCCGGGGGCAGGGCGGAGATACGCAGTATTTT. Encoded protein: CSVRGQGGDTQYF.

This clonotype has ten or more counts. The CDR3 DNA reads TGCGCCAGCAGCCCTGGCCAGGGGTCGGAGAACACTGAAGCTTTCTTT. The encoded protein is CASSPGQGSENTEAFF. The V call is TRBV5-1, the J call TRBJ1-1; D is perhaps TRBD1 (6 bases). Germline CDR1 SGHRS, CDR2 YFSETQ. The CDR3 covers 16 residues. V was clipped by 4 bases and J by 1 base, with 17 bases between them.

This clonotype occurred many times. The chain combines TRBV7-2 with TRBJ2-2; no reliable D call. V was trimmed by 7 bases and J by 0 bases, leaving 18 bases between them. Germline CDR1 reads SGHTA; CDR2 reads FQGNSA. The CDR3 covers 17 residues. The CDR3 DNA reads as TGTGCCAGCAACTCCCCCCCAGGCAGGACGAACACCGGGGAGCTGTTTTTT. As protein: CASNSPPGRTNTGELFF.

The chain combines TRBV20-1 with TRBJ1-5; 11 bases are shared with TRBD1. V lost 0 bases, J lost 5 bases, and 9 bases stayed unmatched. The CDR3 loop spans 17 amino acids. Per germline, CDR1 DFQATT and CDR2 SNEGSKA (reference sequence). The CDR3: CSARDLGTGGEYQPQHF. As DNA, the CDR3 is TGCAGTGCTAGAGATCTTGGGACAGGGGGAGAGTATCAGCCCCAGCATTTT.

At least ten counts were recorded for this clonotype. This chain uses TRBV5-6 with TRBJ2-7, with D tentatively TRBD2 (5 bases). With 4 bases removed from V and 3 bases from J, the gap between germline ends came to 8 bases. In germline, CDR1 is SGHDT, CDR2 YYEEEE. This CDR3 is 12 amino acids long. In DNA form, the CDR3 reads TGTGCCAGCAGCAACCGGGGCTACGAGCAGTACTTC. It specifies CASSNRGYEQYF.

V and J are TRBV7-3 and TRBJ2-1; D possibly corresponds to TRBD2 (7 bases). Germline CDR1 is SGHTA and CDR2 is FQGTGA. V lost 1 base and J lost 9, with 13 bases in between. This CDR3 region has 14 residues. CDR3 DNA sequence: TGTGCCAGCAGCTTAAGTGGGGGGGCCAGTGAGCAGTTCTTC. This translates into CASSLSGGASEQFF.